Listed below are T cell receptor beta chains from one sample, sequenced in a study of lymphopenia after photon versus proton radiotherapy. Clones were sequenced by immunoSEQ multiplex PCR, and TCRdb holds only the in-frame ones, with some missing. The table records under 20,000 clones, roughly 90% of them present only once. The sample in question was peripheral blood, obtained from a patient treated with photon-based radiotherapy. The receptors were gathered from a woman aged 40 to 49 with cholangiocarcinoma. Both conserved end residues are part of each CDR3. D genes are given only for firm matches. Clone size appears in some rows only: once, few, many, or a class for an expanded clone.

TRBJ1-1 16 TRBV10-3 NA NA CAISDPTLQGNTEAFF TGTGCCATCAGTGACCCCACCCTACAGGGGAACACTGAAGCTTTCTTT
TRBJ1-5 16 TRBV19 NA NA CASSVDSSGSNQPQHF TGTGCCAGTAGTGTTGACAGCTCAGGGAGCAATCAGCCCCAGCATTTT
TRBJ2-3 15 TRBV5-5 NA TRBD2 CASSLGLAGVGTQYF TGTGCCAGCAGCTTGGGACTAGCGGGAGTAGGGACGCAGTATTTT
TRBJ1-2 12 TRBV7-9 NA NA CASSSGLAGYTF TGTGCCAGCAGCTCGGGACTAGCCGGCTACACCTTC
TRBJ1-1 13 TRBV18 NA NA CASSPWTDTEAFF TGTGCCAGCTCACCCTGGACAGATACGGAGGCTTTCTTT
TRBJ2-6 17 TRBV5-4 NA NA CASSSPLGSPGANVLTF TGTGCCAGCAGTTCCCCCCTTGGTTCTCCTGGGGCCAACGTCCTGACTTTC
TRBJ2-7 12 TRBV28 NA NA CASSSTGLSLYF TGTGCCAGCAGTTCTACCGGCCTTTCTTTGTACTTC
TRBJ1-5 14 TRBV5-8 NA NA CASSFGQSNQPQHF TGTGCCAGCAGCTTTGGACAGAGCAATCAGCCCCAGCATTTT
TRBJ1-2 15 TRBV9 NA NA CASSTSPQDSEGYTF TGTGCCAGCAGCACTTCCCCTCAGGACAGCGAAGGCTACACCTTC
TRBJ2-1 11 TRBV30 NA NA CAWSISGEQFF TGTGCCTGGAGTATTAGTGGTGAGCAGTTCTTC
TRBJ2-5 14 TRBV5-4 NA NA CASSLGSGDGPQYF TGTGCCAGCAGCTTGGGGTCGGGTGACGGGCCCCAGTACTTC
TRBJ2-7 13 TRBV7-6 NA NA CASSSTGSYEQYF TGTGCCAGCAGCTCAACCGGTTCCTACGAGCAGTACTTC
TRBJ1-2 16 TRBV11-1 NA TRBD1 CASSHRDSLRNYGYTF TGTGCCAGCAGCCACCGGGACAGCCTACGGAACTATGGCTACACCTTC
TRBJ2-7 18 TRBV7-2 NA TRBD2 CASSLVGLAGGPQGEQYF TGTGCCAGCAGCTTAGTTGGGTTAGCGGGAGGTCCCCAGGGGGAGCAGTACTTC
TRBJ1-1 12 TRBV7-8 NA NA CASSHGDTEAFF TGTGCCAGCAGCCATGGGGATACTGAAGCTTTCTTT
TRBJ1-2 13 TRBV11-1 NA TRBD1 CASSTRSTGRNTF TGTGCCAGCAGCACCCGCTCGACAGGGAGAAACACCTTC
TRBJ2-2 15 TRBV29-1 once NA CSVVGGTANTGELFF TGCAGCGTTGTGGGGGGGACAGCGAACACCGGGGAGCTGTTTTTT
TRBJ2-4 16 TRBV19 NA NA CASSIDPGRAKNIQYF TGTGCCAGTAGTATAGATCCAGGGCGAGCCAAAAACATTCAGTACTTC
TRBJ1-1 21 TRBV19 NA TRBD1 CASSNDRGYVTLRKGNTEAFF TGTGCCAGTAGTAATGACAGGGGGTATGTTACCCTACGTAAGGGGAACACTGAAGCTTTCTTT
TRBJ2-4 16 TRBV5-1 NA NA CASSLGGHQTKNIQYF TGCGCCAGCAGCTTGGGGGGACACCAAACCAAAAACATTCAGTACTTC
TRBJ2-7 12 TRBV9 once NA CASSVEGAEQYF TGTGCCAGCAGCGTTGAGGGAGCCGAGCAGTACTTC
TRBJ1-2 15 TRBV30 once NA CAWDRQREANYGYTF TGTGCCTGGGACAGGCAGAGAGAGGCTAACTATGGCTACACCTTC
TRBJ1-1 13 TRBV7-3 once NA CASSPIMNTEAFF TGTGCCAGCAGCCCGATTATGAACACTGAAGCTTTCTTT
TRBJ1-6 15 TRBV6-6 NA NA CASSYMGGTNSPLHF TGTGCCAGCAGTTACATGGGGGGAACAAATTCACCCCTCCACTTT
TRBJ1-2 14 TRBV5-1 NA NA CASSLEGGIDGYTF TGCGCCAGCAGCTTGGAAGGGGGTATCGATGGCTACACCTTC
TRBJ2-5 14 TRBV16 NA NA CASSPPGGQETQYF TGTGCCAGCAGCCCCCCCGGAGGGCAGGAGACCCAGTACTTC
TRBJ1-2 14 TRBV6-5 NA NA CASSYSDSNYGYTF TGTGCCAGCAGTTACTCGGACAGTAACTATGGCTACACCTTC
TRBJ1-2 14 TRBV7-2 NA TRBD1 CASRRQGLDYGYTF TGTGCCAGCAGGAGACAGGGACTGGACTATGGCTACACCTTC
TRBJ2-3 13 TRBV25-1 NA NA CASSESSEDTQYF TGTGCCAGCAGTGAATCGTCAGAAGATACGCAGTATTTT
TRBJ1-1 15 TRBV5-1 NA NA CASSPFGTSETEAFF TGCGCCAGCAGCCCCTTCGGGACTTCAGAAACTGAAGCTTTCTTT
TRBJ1-4 16 TRBV5-1 once TRBD1 CASSLGQGYEGEKLFF TGCGCCAGCAGCTTGGGACAGGGGTACGAGGGGGAAAAACTGTTTTTT
TRBJ2-7 14 TRBV6-1 few TRBD1 CASSGWTGTAEQYF TGTGCCAGCAGTGGCTGGACAGGGACGGCCGAGCAGTACTTC
TRBJ2-5 15 TRBV5-6 NA NA CASSQRGSYQETQYF TGTGCCAGCAGCCAGCGAGGGAGTTACCAAGAGACCCAGTACTTC
TRBJ1-5 15 TRBV10-3 NA NA CAISELSVGNQPQHF TGTGCCATCAGTGAGTTGTCCGTAGGCAATCAGCCCCAGCATTTT
TRBJ1-5 16 TRBV10-3 NA NA CAISDIGVSSNQPQHF TGTGCCATCAGTGATATAGGGGTCTCTAGCAATCAGCCCCAGCATTTT
TRBJ2-3 12 TRBV27 NA NA CASSAGSGTQYF TGTGCCAGCAGCGCCGGGAGCGGTACGCAGTATTTT
TRBJ2-7 13 TRBV5-6 NA NA CASSFMTAYEQYF TGTGCCAGCAGCTTTATGACTGCCTACGAGCAGTACTTC
TRBJ2-1 15 TRBV19 NA NA CASKEGFSSYNEQFF TGTGCCAGTAAGGAGGGTTTTAGCTCCTACAATGAGCAGTTCTTC
TRBJ2-1 13 TRBV5-6 NA NA CASSLSLLGARFF TGTGCCAGCAGCTTGAGTCTACTGGGAGCTCGATTCTTC
TRBJ2-5 14 TRBV5-6 NA TRBD1 CASSTRGTIETQYF TGTGCCAGCAGCACCAGGGGGACGATAGAGACCCAGTACTTC
TRBJ2-3 16 TRBV5-6 NA TRBD2 CASSSLTSGRPDTQYF TGTGCCAGCAGCTCGCTAACTAGCGGGAGACCAGATACGCAGTATTTT
TRBJ2-7 15 TRBV11-2 NA TRBD1 CASSARTGVIREQYF TGTGCCAGCAGCGCCCGGACAGGGGTCATCCGCGAGCAGTACTTC
TRBJ2-7 13 TRBV7-2 once NA CASSLGHSYEQYF TGTGCCAGCAGCTTGGGACATTCCTACGAGCAGTACTTC
TRBJ2-5 12 TRBV5-5 NA NA CASSNMAETQYF TGTGCCAGCAGCAACATGGCGGAGACCCAGTACTTC
TRBJ2-4 15 TRBV19 NA NA CASSPFRDNKNIQYF TGTGCCAGTAGTCCGTTCCGGGACAATAAAAACATTCAGTACTTC
TRBJ2-2 18 TRBV9 NA NA CASSVYDAPRANTGELFF TGTGCCAGCAGCGTTTATGATGCACCCCGCGCGAACACCGGGGAGCTGTTTTTT